This T cell receptor beta chain stems from a study of cytomegalovirus exposure and HLA in healthy donors. As regards this clone: What it recognizes is unknown.

Overall study findings and caveats: Sequencing depth roughly uniform across donors was assumed in presence/absence analyses.

This CDR3 is built from 14 residues. The junction had 7 bases not matched to a gene; V was cut back by 3 bases and J by 5 bases. The germline V gene encodes CDR1 GTSNPN and CDR2 SVGIG (reference sequence). It was with 60 Vbeta and 13 Jbeta primers that the PCR ran. Profiling relied on immunoSEQ multiplex PCR, and the TCRdb table lists in-frame clones only, not all of them. The sample shows tens of thousands of clones, about 82% of them seen only once. This chain uses TRBV30 with TRBJ1-2; 9 bases align to TRBD1. The clonotype originates from a man aged 25 to 45 in good health and CMV-seronegative. The sequencing input was PBMCs. Here the CDR3 DNA reads TGTGCCTGGAGGGGGGACAGGGAGTTTTATGGCTACACCTTC. Translating it yields CAWRGDREFYGYTF. Supplemented by reference TRBV30 and TRBJ1-2, the full variable domain reads SQTIHQWPATLVQPVGSPLSLECTVEGTSNPNLYWYRQAAGRGLQLLFYSVGIGQISSEVPQNLSASRPQDRQFILSSKKLLLSDSGFYLCAWRGDREFYGYTFGSGTRLTVV.